The 14 T cell receptor beta chains presented below share a single source sample, sequenced in a study of regulatory T cells in long-lasting Graves disease. Time point noted: persistent/refractory GD, antithyroid drugs over 5 years with positive TRAb. Preparation of the TCR library used RNA extracted from PBMCs. Both iRepertoire HTBI primers and Arm-PCR of CDR3 regions were used to build the TCR beta libraries. TCRdb used MiXCR to reprocess the multiplex PCR reads, holding one entry per CDR3 protein. The sample holds about 430,000 distinct CDR3 sequences, around 20% seen once. The material was peripheral blood mononuclear cells (PBMCs), obtained when the disease was refractory, from a patient treated with antithyroid drugs. These TCRs come from a female donor with Graves disease.

This clonotype was detected ten times or more. This chain uses TRBV28 with TRBJ1-5; the match to TRBD1 covers 7 bases. The CDR3 is 15 amino acids. V was clipped by 2 bases and J by 7 bases; unmatched bases: 8. Germline V gene lookup returns CDR1 MDHEN and CDR2 SYDVKM. The CDR3 nucleotides read TGTGCCAGCAGTTTAGTCCTCGACAGGGACCAGCCCCAGCATTTT. Protein sequence: CASSLVLDRDQPQHF.

This clonotype came up many times. The rearrangement uses TRBV20-1 and TRBJ2-4; no reliable D call. Germline CDR1 is DFQATT and CDR2 is SNEGSKA (reference sequence). CDR3 size: 15 residues. V was shortened by 2 bases and J by 1 base, with 12 bases between the two germline ends. The CDR3 sequence is CSARRPKAAKNIQYF. The CDR3 nucleotides read TGCAGTGCTAGAAGGCCGAAAGCGGCCAAAAACATTCAGTACTTC.

This clonotype was seen a few times. The chain uses TRBV25-1 and TRBJ2-6, with TRBD1 identical over 9 bases. This CDR3 is built from 16 residues. The germline V gene encodes CDR1 MGHDK and CDR2 SYGVNS. J was trimmed by 3 bases and V by 3 bases; bases with no gene match: 3. CDR3: CASSDWGQGGANVLTF. The CDR3 nucleotides read TGTGCCAGCAGTGATTGGGGACAGGGTGGGGCCAACGTCCTGACTTTC.

The rearrangement uses TRBV18 and TRBJ2-7; the D gene is possibly TRBD2 (5 bases). Trimming took 5 bases from V and 0 from J, leaving 14 bases between them. Germline loops: CDR1 KGHSH, CDR2 LQKENI. CDR3 length equals 15 residues. This CDR3 reads CASSGSVFSSYEQYF. DNA of the CDR3: TGTGCCAGCTCAGGTAGCGTTTTTAGCTCCTACGAGCAGTACTTC.

This clonotype was seen many times. The chain employs TRBV13 and TRBJ2-5, with 7 bases identical to TRBD1. Unmatched junction bases numbered 12, after V lost 6 bases and J lost 5 bases. Germline lookup yields CDR1 PRHDT and CDR2 FYEKMQ (reference sequence). CDR3 length equals 15 residues. The CDR3 region is CASSTNRGGSETQYF. The CDR3 nucleotides are TGTGCCAGCAGTACTAACAGGGGTGGATCGGAGACCCAGTACTTC.

The gene calls are TRBV9 and TRBJ2-7; D perhaps matches TRBD2 (5 bases). The V end lost 4 bases, the J end lost 3 bases, and 17 bases lay between the germline ends. Germline CDR1 and CDR2: SGDLS and YYNGEE. This CDR3 region has 15 residues. The chain's CDR3 is CASSSSYGSSYEQYF. In nucleotides, the CDR3 is TGTGCCAGCAGCTCCTCATATGGGAGCAGCTACGAGCAGTACTTC.

This clonotype was recorded at least ten times. The CDR3 spells CASSYRLDRNVELFF. As DNA, the CDR3 is TGTGCCAGCAGTTACCGGTTAGACCGAAATGTGGAACTGTTTTTT. The gene calls are TRBV6-5 and TRBJ1-4, with unresolved D. Per germline, CDR1 MNHEY and CDR2 SVGAGI. Trimming took off 2 bases at V and 12 bases at J, with 19 bases between the two ends. The CDR3 sequence is 15 residues long.

Details on this clonotype: A much larger clone lies a single base off, so this may be a read error. This rearrangement joins TRBV20-1 to TRBJ2-5; TRBD2 might be the D (5 bases). Per the germline V gene, CDR1 is DFQATT and CDR2 is SNEGSKA (reference sequence). The CDR3 loop spans 12 amino acids. In nucleotides, the CDR3 is TGCAGTGCTATCTCTAGCCAAGGGACCCAGTACTTC. Its translation: CSAISSQGTQYF.

The chain is built from TRBV28 and TRBJ2-1; TRBD2 matches at 7 bases. V lost 5 bases and J lost 7; bases outside the gene matches: 11. This CDR3 spans 15 amino acids. Germline-derived CDR1 and CDR2 are MDHEN and SYDVKM. The CDR3 is CASSRLASGRNEQFF. The CDR3 DNA follows: TGTGCCAGCAGTCGACTAGCTTCGGGGCGTAATGAGCAGTTCTTC.

The genes are TRBV9 and TRBJ2-5; D may be TRBD2 (5 bases). CDR1 is SGDLS, CDR2 YYNGEE, per germline. This CDR3 spans 14 amino acids. Trimming removed 0 bases from V and 10 bases from J, with 16 bases in between. The CDR3 region is CASSVGNGLEGQYF. In nucleotides, the CDR3 is TGTGCCAGCAGCGTAGGGAACGGGCTAGAGGGCCAGTACTTC.

The chain recombines TRBV6-1 with TRBJ2-5; tentative D call: TRBD1 (6 bases). The germline CDR1 and CDR2 sequences are MNHNS and SASEGT. This CDR3 has 16 residues. V dropped 0 bases and J dropped 5 bases, with 16 bases sitting between them. CDR3 amino acids: CASSEASTGSVETQYF. CDR3 nucleotides: TGTGCCAGCAGTGAAGCTAGTACAGGGTCGGTTGAGACCCAGTACTTC.

Many counts were recorded for this clonotype. The chain uses TRBV2 and TRBJ1-2, with D unclear. The CDR3 is 13 residues long. V was trimmed by 2 bases and J by 5 bases, leaving 9 bases between them. CDR1 is SNHLY, CDR2 FYNNEI, per germline. CDR3 sequence reads: CASSELKEYGYTF. CDR3 DNA sequence: TGTGCCAGCAGTGAATTGAAGGAATATGGCTACACCTTC.

Comments on this clonotype: A clone one base away is much larger, so this may be a read error. The chain has TRBV20-1 and TRBJ2-2; D may be TRBD1 (6 bases). V dropped 6 bases and J dropped 4 bases, with 12 bases sitting between them. CDR3 length: 13 residues. Germline V gene sequence: CDR1 DFQATT, CDR2 SNEGSKA (reference sequence). CDR3 residues: CSAETGSTGELFF. CDR3 DNA sequence: TGCAGTGCGGAAACAGGGAGCACCGGGGAGCTGTTTTTT.

This clonotype showed up many times. Written as DNA, the CDR3 is TGTGCTAGTGGTTTGCCCGTTCTCCGGGACGCCGCCTCCGGGGAGCTGTTTTTT. Its protein is CASGLPVLRDAASGELFF. V is TRBV12-5 and J is TRBJ2-2, with D perhaps assigned TRBD1 or TRBD2 (5 bases each). Per the germline V gene, CDR1 is LGHNT and CDR2 is FRNRAP. V was cut by 2 bases and J by 6 bases, with 22 bases left in between. The CDR3 loop spans 18 amino acids.